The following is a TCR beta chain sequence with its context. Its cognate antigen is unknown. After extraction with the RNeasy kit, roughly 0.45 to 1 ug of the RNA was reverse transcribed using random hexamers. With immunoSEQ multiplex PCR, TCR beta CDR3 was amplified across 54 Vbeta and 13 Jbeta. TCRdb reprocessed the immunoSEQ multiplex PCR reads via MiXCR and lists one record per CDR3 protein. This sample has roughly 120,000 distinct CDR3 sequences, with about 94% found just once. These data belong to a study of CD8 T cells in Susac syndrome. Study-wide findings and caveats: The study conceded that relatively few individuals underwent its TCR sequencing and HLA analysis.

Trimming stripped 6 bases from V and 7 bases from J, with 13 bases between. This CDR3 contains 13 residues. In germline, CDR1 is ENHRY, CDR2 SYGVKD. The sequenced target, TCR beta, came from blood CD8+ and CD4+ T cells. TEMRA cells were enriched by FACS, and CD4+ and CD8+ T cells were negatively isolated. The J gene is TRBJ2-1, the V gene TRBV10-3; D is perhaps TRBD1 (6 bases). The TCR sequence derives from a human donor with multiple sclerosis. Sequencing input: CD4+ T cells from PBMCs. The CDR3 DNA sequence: TGTGCCATCAGGTCGGCAGGGGAGAATGAGCAGTTCTTC. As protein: CAIRSAGENEQFF.